These 4 T cell receptor beta chains were all obtained from the same sample, sequenced in a study of CD4+ T cells in melanoma. Data came from immunoSEQ multiplex PCR; TCRdb stores just in-frame clones and leaves some out. The sample records fewer than 150,000 clones, around nine tenths being singletons. The receptors here all came from a human donor with melanoma.

This chain joins TRBV7-9 and TRBJ2-5; TRBD1 aligns across 8 bases. Losses at the gene ends were 5 bases for V and 4 bases for J; bases not matched to a gene: 6. The CDR3 covers 14 residues. CDR1 and CDR2 from the germline V gene are SEHNR and FQNEAQ (reference sequence). Here the CDR3 DNA reads TGTGCCAGCAGCAACCAGGGGGCGGCAGAGACCCAGTACTTC. Translation: CASSNQGAAETQYF. Looking up the rest from reference TRBV7-9 and TRBJ2-5 gives the full variable domain: DTGVSQNPRHKITKRGQNVTFRCDPISEHNRLYWYRQTLGQGPEFLTYFQNEAQLEKSRLLSDRFSAERPKGSFSTLEIQRTEQGDSAMYLCASSNQGAAETQYFGPGTRLLVL.

This rearrangement joins TRBV9 to TRBJ2-5; possibly TRBD1 for D (6 bases). The CDR3 spans 13 residues. Germline CDR1 is SGDLS and CDR2 is YYNGEE. Trimming left V 2 bases short and J 2 bases short, with 7 bases between. CDR3 DNA sequence: TGTGCCAGCAGCGTCGGACAGCAAGAGACCCAGTACTTC. This gives the protein CASSVGQQETQYF.

This chain joins TRBV7-2 and TRBJ1-6; the D is unclear. The CDR3 has 13 residues. Trimming took off 1 base at V and 13 bases at J, with 11 bases between the two ends. From germline, CDR1 is SGHTA and CDR2 FQGNSA. CDR3 coding DNA: TGTGCCAGCAGCTTAGTCAACCTACCCCCCCTCCACTTT. Protein: CASSLVNLPPLHF.

V is TRBV7-3 and J is TRBJ2-5; tentative D call: TRBD1 (6 bases). The CDR3 contains 17 residues. Trimming left V 5 bases short and J 5 bases short, with 24 bases between. Germline V gene sequence: CDR1 SGHTA, CDR2 FQGTGA. CDR3 bases: TGTGCCAGCAGCGATCCCCCCTCAACAGGGTCCCAGGAGACCCAGTACTTC. This codes for CASSDPPSTGSQETQYF. The full variable domain, completed using reference TRBV7-3 and TRBJ2-5, is GAGVSQTPSNKVTEKGKYVELRCDPISGHTALYWYRQSLGQGPEFLIYFQGTGAADDSGLPNDRFFAVRPEGSVSTLKIQRTERGDSAVYLCASSDPPSTGSQETQYFGPGTRLLVL.